Sequencing of this T cell receptor (beta chain) was carried out in a study of T cell changes during pregnancy in multiple sclerosis. Sequencing used immunoSEQ multiplex PCR; TCRdb keeps in-frame clones, though not all of them. The data show about 97,000 clones, 90% seen once. Trimming stripped 1 base from V and 7 bases from J, with 20 bases between. The CDR3 runs 16 residues. The germline V gene has CDR1 GTSNPN and CDR2 SVGIG (reference sequence). This sample comprised peripheral blood, obtained in the second trimester of pregnancy. The genes are TRBV30 and TRBJ2-1, with TRBD2 as a possible D gene (6 bases). The receptor's source is a female donor in good health, enrolled as a control in a pregnancy study. CDR3 in amino acids: CAWSALWRERQNEQFF. CDR3 coding DNA: TGTGCCTGGAGTGCCTTGTGGAGGGAAAGGCAAAATGAGCAGTTCTTC.